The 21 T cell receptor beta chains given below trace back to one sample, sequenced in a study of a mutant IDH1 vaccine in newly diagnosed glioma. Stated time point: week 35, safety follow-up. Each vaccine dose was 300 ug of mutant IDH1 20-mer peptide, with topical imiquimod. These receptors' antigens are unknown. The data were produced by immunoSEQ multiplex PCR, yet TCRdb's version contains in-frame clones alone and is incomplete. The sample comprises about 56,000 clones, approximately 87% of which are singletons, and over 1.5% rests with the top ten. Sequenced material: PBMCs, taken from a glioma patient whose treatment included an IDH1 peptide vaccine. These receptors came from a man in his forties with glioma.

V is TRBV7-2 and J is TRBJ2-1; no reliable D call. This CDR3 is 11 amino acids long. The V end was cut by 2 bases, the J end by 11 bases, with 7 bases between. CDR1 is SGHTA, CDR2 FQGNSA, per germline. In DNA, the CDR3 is TGTGCCAGCAGCTTATTGGGCCAGCAGTTCTTC. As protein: CASSLLGQQFF. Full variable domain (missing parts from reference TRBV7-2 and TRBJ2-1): GAGVSQSPSNKVTEKGKDVELRCDPISGHTALYWYRQSLGQGLEFLIYFQGNSAPDKSGLPSDRFSAERTGGSVSTLTIQRTQQEDSAVYLCASSLLGQQFFGPGTRLTVL.

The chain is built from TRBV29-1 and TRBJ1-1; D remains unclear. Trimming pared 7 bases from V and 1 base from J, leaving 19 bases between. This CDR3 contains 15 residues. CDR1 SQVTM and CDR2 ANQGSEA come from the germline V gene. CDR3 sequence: CSAHTGPYGNTEAFF. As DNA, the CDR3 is TGCAGCGCCCACACGGGTCCGTACGGGAACACTGAAGCTTTCTTT. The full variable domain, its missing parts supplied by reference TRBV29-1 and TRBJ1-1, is SAVISQKPSRDICQRGTSLTIQCQVDSQVTMMFWYRQQPGQSLTLIATANQGSEATYESGFVIDKFPISRPNLTFSTLTVSNMSPEDSSIYLCSAHTGPYGNTEAFFGQGTRLTVV.

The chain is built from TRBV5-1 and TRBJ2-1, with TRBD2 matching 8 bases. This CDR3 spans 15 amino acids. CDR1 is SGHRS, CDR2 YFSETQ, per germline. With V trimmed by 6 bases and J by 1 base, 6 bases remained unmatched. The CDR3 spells CASTIAGSSYNEQFF. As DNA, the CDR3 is TGCGCCAGCACCATAGCGGGGAGTTCCTACAATGAGCAGTTCTTC.

This chain's CDR3 is CASSTSGTSEFF. In DNA, the CDR3 is TGTGCCAGCAGCACTTCCGGGACCTCGGAGTTCTTC. This chain uses TRBV7-8 with TRBJ2-1; D possibly matches TRBD1 or TRBD2 (5 bases each). From germline, CDR1 is SGHVS and CDR2 FQNEAQ. This CDR3 contains 12 residues. V lost 5 bases and J 14 bases, leaving 16 bases between the germline ends.

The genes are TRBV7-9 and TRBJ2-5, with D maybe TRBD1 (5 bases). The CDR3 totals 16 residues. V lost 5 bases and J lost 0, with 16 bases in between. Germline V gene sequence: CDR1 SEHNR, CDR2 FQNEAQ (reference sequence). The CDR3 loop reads CASSRRASGYQETQYF. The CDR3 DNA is TGTGCCAGCAGCCGCCGGGCCTCAGGGTACCAAGAGACCCAGTACTTC.

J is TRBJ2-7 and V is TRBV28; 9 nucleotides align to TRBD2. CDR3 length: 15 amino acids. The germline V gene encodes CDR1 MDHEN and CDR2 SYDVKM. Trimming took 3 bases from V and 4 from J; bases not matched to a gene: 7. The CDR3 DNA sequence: TGTGCCAGCAGTTTGATGCGGGGGGGCGGGTACGAGCAGTACTTC. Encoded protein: CASSLMRGGGYEQYF. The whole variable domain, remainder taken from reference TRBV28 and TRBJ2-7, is DVKVTQSSRYLVKRTGEKVFLECVQDMDHENMFWYRQDPGLGLRLIYFSYDVKMKEKGDIPEGYSVSREKKERFSLILESASTNQTSMYLCASSLMRGGGYEQYFGPGTRLTVT.

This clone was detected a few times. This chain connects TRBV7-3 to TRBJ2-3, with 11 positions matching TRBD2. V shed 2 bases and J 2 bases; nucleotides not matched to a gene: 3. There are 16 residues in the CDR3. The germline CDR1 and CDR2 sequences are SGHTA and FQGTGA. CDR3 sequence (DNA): TGTGCCAGCAGCTTAGGGACTAGCGGTACCACAGATACGCAGTATTTT. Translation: CASSLGTSGTTDTQYF.

CDR3 residues: CVRSLVQEKHYEQYF. CDR3 bases: TGTGTCAGAAGCTTAGTCCAGGAAAAACATTACGAGCAGTACTTC. The chain combines TRBV7-5 with TRBJ2-7; TRBD1 reflects the table's D call only, with no check against the DNA. TRBV7-5 is shown as a pseudogene. The CDR3 loop spans 15 amino acids.

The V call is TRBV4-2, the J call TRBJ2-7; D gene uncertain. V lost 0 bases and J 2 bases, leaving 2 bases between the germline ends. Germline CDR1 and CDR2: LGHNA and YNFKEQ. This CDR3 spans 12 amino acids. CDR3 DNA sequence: TGTGCCAGCAGCCAAGAGCCCTACGAGCAGTACTTC. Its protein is CASSQEPYEQYF.

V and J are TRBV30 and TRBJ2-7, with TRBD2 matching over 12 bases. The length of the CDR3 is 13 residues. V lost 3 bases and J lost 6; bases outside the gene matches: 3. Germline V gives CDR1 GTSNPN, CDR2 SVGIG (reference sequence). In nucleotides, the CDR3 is TGTGCCTGGAGCCGGGGACTAGCGGGCGAGCAGTACTTC. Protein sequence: CAWSRGLAGEQYF.

CDR3 in amino acids: CASSKTGIYGYTF. In nucleotides, the CDR3 is TGTGCCAGCAGCAAAACAGGGATCTATGGCTACACCTTC. The chain joins TRBV21-1 to TRBJ1-2; the table calls TRBD1, which could not be checked here. TRBV21-1 is recorded as a pseudogene. The CDR3 runs 13 residues.

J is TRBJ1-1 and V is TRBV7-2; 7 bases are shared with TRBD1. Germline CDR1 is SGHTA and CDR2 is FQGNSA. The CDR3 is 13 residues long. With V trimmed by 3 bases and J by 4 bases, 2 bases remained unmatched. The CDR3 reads CASSFRQGTEAFF. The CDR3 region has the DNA TGTGCCAGCAGCTTCCGACAGGGCACTGAAGCTTTCTTT.

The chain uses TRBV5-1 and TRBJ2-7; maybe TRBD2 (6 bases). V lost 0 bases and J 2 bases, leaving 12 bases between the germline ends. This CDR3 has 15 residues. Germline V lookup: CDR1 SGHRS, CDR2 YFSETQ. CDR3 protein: CASSLVGGTTYEQYF. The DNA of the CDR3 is TGCGCCAGCAGCTTGGTAGGAGGGACCACCTACGAGCAGTACTTC. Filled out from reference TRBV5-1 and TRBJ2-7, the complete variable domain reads KAGVTQTPRYLIKTRGQQVTLSCSPISGHRSVSWYQQTPGQGLQFLFEYFSETQRNKGNFPGRFSGRQFSNSRSEMNVSTLELGDSALYLCASSLVGGTTYEQYFGPGTRLTVT.

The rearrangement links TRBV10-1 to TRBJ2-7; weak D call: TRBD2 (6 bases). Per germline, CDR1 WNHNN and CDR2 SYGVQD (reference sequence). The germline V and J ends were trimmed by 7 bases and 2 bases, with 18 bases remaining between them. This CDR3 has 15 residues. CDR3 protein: CASTAAAGAPYEQYF. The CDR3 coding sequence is TGCGCCAGCACCGCCGCAGCGGGTGCCCCCTACGAGCAGTACTTC.

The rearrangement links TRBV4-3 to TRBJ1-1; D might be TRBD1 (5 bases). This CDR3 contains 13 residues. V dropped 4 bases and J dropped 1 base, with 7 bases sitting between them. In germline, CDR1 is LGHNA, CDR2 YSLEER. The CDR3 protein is CASSRTGNTEAFF. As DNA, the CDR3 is TGCGCCAGCAGCCGAACAGGGAACACTGAAGCTTTCTTT.

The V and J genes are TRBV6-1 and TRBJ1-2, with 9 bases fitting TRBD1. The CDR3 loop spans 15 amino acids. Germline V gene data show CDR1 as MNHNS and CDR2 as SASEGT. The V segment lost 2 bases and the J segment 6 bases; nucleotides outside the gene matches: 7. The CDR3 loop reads CASSEFVQGADGYTF. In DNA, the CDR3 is TGTGCCAGCAGTGAATTCGTACAGGGGGCGGATGGCTACACCTTC.

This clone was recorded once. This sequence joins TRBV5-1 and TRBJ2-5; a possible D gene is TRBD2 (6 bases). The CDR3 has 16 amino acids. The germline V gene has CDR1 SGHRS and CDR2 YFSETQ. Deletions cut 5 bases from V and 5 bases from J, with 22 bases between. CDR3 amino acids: CASREGKTPGVETQYF. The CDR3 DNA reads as TGCGCCAGCAGGGAAGGCAAGACACCGGGGGTGGAGACCCAGTACTTC.

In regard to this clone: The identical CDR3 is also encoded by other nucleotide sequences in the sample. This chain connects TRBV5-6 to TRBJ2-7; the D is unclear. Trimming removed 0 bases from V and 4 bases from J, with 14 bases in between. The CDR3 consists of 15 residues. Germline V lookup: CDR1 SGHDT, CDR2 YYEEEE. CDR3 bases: TGTGCCAGCAGCTTGGCCCTCGGATTCTCTTACGAGCAGTACTTC. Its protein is CASSLALGFSYEQYF.

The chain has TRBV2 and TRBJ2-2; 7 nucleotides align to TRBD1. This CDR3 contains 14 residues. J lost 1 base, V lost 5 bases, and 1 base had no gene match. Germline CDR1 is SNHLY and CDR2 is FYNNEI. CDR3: CASSRDRNTGELFF. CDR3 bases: TGTGCCAGCAGTCGGGACAGGAACACCGGGGAGCTGTTTTTT.

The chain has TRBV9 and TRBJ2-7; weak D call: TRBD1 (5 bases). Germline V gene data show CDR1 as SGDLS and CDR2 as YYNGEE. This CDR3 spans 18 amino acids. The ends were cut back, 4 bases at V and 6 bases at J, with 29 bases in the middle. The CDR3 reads CASSPVPGPDRQLFEQYF. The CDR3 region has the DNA TGTGCCAGCAGCCCCGTCCCAGGGCCGGACCGTCAATTGTTCGAGCAGTACTTC.

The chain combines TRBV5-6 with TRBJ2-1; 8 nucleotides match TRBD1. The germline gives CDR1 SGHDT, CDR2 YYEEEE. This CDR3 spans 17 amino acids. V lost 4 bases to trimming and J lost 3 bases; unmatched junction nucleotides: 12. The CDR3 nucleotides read TGTGCCAGCAGCATAAGACAGGGGCGGTCAAGCTACAATGAGCAGTTCTTC. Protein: CASSIRQGRSSYNEQFF.